The source of this T cell receptor beta chain is a study of beta chain features in type 1 diabetes. Study-level findings and limits: Across patients, naive, central memory and Treg TCRB repertoires exhibited apparently greater similarity than was observed across healthy donors. All four CD4+ subsets of Type 1 diabetes patients contained TCRB CDR3s that were moderately but significantly shorter.

Expressed TCRB transcripts were sequenced because the isolated RNA had all been reverse transcribed beforehand. Using immunoSEQ multiplex PCR, the repertoire was profiled, and TCRdb retains in-frame clones only, with some absent. The sample records some 410,000 clones, over 10% being singletons. Of note for this clone: Its target is unknown.

This TCR was sampled from a woman between 18 and 29 years old in good health. The sequencing input was naive CD4+ T cells from blood.

The CDR3 sequence is CASSVKSAAAYEQYF. The CDR3 nucleotides are TGTGCCAGCAGCGTAAAATCAGCGGCCGCCTACGAGCAGTACTTC. The chain employs TRBV9 and TRBJ2-7; D may be TRBD2 (5 bases). This CDR3 has 15 residues. Trimming removed 1 base from V and 2 bases from J, with 13 bases in between. Germline V gene data show CDR1 as SGDLS and CDR2 as YYNGEE.